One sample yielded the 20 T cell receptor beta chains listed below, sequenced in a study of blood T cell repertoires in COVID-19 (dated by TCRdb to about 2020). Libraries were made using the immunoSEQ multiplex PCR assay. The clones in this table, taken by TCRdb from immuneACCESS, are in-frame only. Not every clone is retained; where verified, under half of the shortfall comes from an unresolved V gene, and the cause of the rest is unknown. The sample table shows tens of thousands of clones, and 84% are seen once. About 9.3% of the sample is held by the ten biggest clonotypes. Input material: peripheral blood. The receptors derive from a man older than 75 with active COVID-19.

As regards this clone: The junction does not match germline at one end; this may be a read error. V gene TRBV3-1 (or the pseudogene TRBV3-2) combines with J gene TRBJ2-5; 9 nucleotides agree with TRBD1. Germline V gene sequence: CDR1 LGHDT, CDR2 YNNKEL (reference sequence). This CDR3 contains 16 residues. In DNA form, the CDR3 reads TGTGCCAGCAGCGACCCACAGGGGGCGTCCCAAGTGACCCAGTACTTC. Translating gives CASSDPQGASQVTQYF.

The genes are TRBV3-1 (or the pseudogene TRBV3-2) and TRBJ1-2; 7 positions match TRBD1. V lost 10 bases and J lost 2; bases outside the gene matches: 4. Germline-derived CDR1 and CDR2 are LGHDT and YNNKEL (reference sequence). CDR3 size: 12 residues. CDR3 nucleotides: TGTGCCACCCGGGACAGCAACTATGGCTACACCTTC. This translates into CATRDSNYGYTF.

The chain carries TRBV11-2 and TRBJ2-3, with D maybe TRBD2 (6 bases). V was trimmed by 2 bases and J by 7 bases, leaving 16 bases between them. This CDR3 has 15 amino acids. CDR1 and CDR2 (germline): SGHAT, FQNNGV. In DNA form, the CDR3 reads TGTGCCAGCAGCTTAAAGCCCGGGGGTTTTAATACGCAGTATTTT. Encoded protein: CASSLKPGGFNTQYF. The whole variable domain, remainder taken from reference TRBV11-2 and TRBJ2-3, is EAGVAQSPRYKIIEKRQSVAFWCNPISGHATLYWYQQILGQGPKLLIQFQNNGVVDDSQLPKDRFSAERLKGVDSTLKIQPAKLEDSAVYLCASSLKPGGFNTQYFGPGTRLTVL.

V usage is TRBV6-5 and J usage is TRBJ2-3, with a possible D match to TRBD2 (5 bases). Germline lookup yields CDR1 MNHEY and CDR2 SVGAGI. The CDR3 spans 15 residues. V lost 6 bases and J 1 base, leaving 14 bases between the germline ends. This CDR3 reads CASRIQDWRTDTQYF. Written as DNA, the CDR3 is TGTGCCAGCAGGATCCAGGACTGGCGCACAGATACGCAGTATTTT.

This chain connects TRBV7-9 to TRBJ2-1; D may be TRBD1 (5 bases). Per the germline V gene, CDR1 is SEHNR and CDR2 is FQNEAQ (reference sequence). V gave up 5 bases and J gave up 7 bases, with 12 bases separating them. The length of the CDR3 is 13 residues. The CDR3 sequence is CASSQGTFNEQFF. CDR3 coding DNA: TGTGCCAGCAGCCAGGGAACCTTTAATGAGCAGTTCTTC.

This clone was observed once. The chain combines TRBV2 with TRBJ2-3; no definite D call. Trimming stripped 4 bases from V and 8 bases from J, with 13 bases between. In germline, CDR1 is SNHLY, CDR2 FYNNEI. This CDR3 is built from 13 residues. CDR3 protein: CASSAGFTGTQYF. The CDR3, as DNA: TGTGCCAGCAGTGCTGGGTTTACGGGTACGCAGTATTTT. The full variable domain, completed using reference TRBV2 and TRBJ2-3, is EPEVTQTPSHQVTQMGQEVILRCVPISNHLYFYWYRQILGQKVEFLVSFYNNEISEKSEIFDDQFSVERPDGSNFTLKIRSTKLEDSAMYFCASSAGFTGTQYFGPGTRLTVL.

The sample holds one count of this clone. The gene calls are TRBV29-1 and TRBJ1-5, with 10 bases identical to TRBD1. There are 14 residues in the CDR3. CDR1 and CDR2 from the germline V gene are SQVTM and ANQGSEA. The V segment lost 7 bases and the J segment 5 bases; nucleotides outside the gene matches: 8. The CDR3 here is CSAQTGTGDQPQHF. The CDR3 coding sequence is TGCAGCGCTCAGACCGGGACAGGGGATCAGCCCCAGCATTTT. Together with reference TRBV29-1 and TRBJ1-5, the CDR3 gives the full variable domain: SAVISQKPSRDICQRGTSLTIQCQVDSQVTMMFWYRQQPGQSLTLIATANQGSEATYESGFVIDKFPISRPNLTFSTLTVSNMSPEDSSIYLCSAQTGTGDQPQHFGDGTRLSIL.

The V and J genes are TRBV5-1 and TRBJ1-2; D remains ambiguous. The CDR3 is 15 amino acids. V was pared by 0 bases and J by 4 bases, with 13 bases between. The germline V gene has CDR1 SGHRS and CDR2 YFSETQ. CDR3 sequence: CASSLGADLGYGYTF. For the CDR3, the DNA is TGCGCCAGCAGCTTGGGGGCAGACCTTGGCTATGGCTACACCTTC.

CDR3 region: CASSEGGRRQQYF. Written as DNA, the CDR3 is TGTGCCAGCAGTGAGGGGGGGAGGCGGCAGCAGTACTTC. The chain couples TRBV2 to TRBJ2-7; 7 bases are a match to TRBD2. V lost 3 bases and J lost 8; bases outside the gene matches: 7. The CDR3 contains 13 residues. CDR1 is SNHLY, CDR2 FYNNEI, per germline. The whole variable domain, remainder taken from reference TRBV2 and TRBJ2-7, is EPEVTQTPSHQVTQMGQEVILRCVPISNHLYFYWYRQILGQKVEFLVSFYNNEISEKSEIFDDQFSVERPDGSNFTLKIRSTKLEDSAMYFCASSEGGRRQQYFGPGTRLTVT.

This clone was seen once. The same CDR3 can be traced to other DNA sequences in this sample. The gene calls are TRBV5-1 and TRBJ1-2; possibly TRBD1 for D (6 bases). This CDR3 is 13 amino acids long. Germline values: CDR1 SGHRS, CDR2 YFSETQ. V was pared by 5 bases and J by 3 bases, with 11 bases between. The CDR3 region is CASRQGRDYGYTF. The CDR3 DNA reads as TGCGCCAGCAGGCAGGGGAGAGACTATGGCTACACCTTC.

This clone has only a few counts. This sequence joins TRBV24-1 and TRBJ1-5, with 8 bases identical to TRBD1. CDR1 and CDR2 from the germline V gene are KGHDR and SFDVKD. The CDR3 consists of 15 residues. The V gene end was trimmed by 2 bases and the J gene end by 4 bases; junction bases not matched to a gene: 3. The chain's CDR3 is CATSDSRQGNQPQHF. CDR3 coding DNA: TGTGCCACCAGTGATTCGAGACAGGGGAATCAGCCCCAGCATTTT.

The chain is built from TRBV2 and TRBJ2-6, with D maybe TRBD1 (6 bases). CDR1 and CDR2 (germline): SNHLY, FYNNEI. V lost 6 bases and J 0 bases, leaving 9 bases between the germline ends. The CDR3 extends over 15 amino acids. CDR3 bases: TGTGCCAGCAGATACAGGGTCTCTGGGGCCAACGTCCTGACTTTC. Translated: CASRYRVSGANVLTF.

The CDR3 bases are TGTGCCAGCAGCCGGGACAGCGGCTCTGGGGCCAACGTCCTGACTTTC. Translation: CASSRDSGSGANVLTF. V and J are TRBV5-5 and TRBJ2-6, with TRBD1 matching 7 bases. CDR3 size: 16 residues. The germline CDR1 and CDR2 sequences are SGHKS and YYEKEE (reference sequence). V was clipped by 4 bases and J by 0 bases; unmatched bases: 4.

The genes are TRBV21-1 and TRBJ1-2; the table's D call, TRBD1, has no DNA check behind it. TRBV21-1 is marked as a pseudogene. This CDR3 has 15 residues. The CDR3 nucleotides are TGTGCCAGCAGCAACTCGGACAGGGAGCGCTATGGCTACACCTTC. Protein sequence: CASSNSDRERYGYTF.

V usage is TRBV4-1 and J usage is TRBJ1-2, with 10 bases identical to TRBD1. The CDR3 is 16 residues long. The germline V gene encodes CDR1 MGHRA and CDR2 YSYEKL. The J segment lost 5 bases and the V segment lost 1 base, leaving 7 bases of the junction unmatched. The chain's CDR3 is CASSQGPGTGEYGYTF. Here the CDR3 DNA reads TGCGCCAGCAGCCAAGGGCCCGGGACAGGGGAATATGGCTACACCTTC.

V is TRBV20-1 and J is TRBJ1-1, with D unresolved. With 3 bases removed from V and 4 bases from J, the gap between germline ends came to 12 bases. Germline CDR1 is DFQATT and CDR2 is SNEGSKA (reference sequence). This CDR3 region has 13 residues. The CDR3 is CSASRGLGTEAFF. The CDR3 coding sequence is TGCAGTGCTAGTCGAGGGCTCGGCACTGAAGCTTTCTTT.

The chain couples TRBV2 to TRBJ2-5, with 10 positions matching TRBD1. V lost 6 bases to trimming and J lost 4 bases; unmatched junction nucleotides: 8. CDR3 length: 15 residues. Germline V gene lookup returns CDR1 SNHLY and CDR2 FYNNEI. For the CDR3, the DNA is TGTGCCAGCAGCCCCCAGACAGGGGGCAGAGAGACCCAGTACTTC. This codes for CASSPQTGGRETQYF.

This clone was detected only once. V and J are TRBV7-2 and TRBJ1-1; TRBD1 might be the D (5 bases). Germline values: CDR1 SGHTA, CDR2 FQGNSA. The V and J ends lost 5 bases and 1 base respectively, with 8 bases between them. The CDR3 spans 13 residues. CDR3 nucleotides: TGTGCCAGCAGCCAGGGCCAGAACACTGAAGCTTTCTTT. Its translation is CASSQGQNTEAFF.

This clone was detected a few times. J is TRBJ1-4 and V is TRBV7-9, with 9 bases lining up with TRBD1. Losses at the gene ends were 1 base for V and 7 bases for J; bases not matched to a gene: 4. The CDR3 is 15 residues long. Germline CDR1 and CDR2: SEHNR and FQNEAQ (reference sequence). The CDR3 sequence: CASSLGTGEGEKLFF. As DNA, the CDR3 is TGTGCCAGCAGCTTAGGGACAGGGGAGGGTGAAAAACTGTTTTTT.

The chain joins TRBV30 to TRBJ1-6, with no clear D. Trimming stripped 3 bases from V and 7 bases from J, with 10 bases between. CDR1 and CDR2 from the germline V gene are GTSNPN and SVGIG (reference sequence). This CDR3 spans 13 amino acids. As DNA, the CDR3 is TGTGCCTGGAGCCGGACGGGGAATTCACCCCTCCACTTT. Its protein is CAWSRTGNSPLHF.